Presented here are 8 T cell receptor beta chains from one specimen sequenced in a study of T cell changes during pregnancy in multiple sclerosis. Generated by immunoSEQ multiplex PCR, the TCRdb table keeps only in-frame clones and is missing some. Of around 60,000 clones in the sample, 80% to 95% were seen once. Sequences were derived from peripheral blood, sampled in the second trimester of pregnancy. The receptors were gathered from a female donor with multiple sclerosis, enrolled in a pregnancy study.

V and J are TRBV27 and TRBJ2-7, with a weak D call TRBD1 (6 bases). Germline CDR1 is MNHEY and CDR2 is SMNVEV (reference sequence). The CDR3 is 13 residues long. The V end lost 7 bases, the J end lost 6 bases, and 16 bases lay between the germline ends. CDR3 bases: TGTGCCAGCATGGGGGCGAAGGCGGGCGAGCAGTACTTC. Protein: CASMGAKAGEQYF.

Only one count was recorded for this clone. This chain joins TRBV4-1 and TRBJ1-2; D remains unclear. Per germline, CDR1 MGHRA and CDR2 YSYEKL. V was pared by 1 base and J by 6 bases, with 9 bases between. This CDR3 is 13 amino acids long. The chain's CDR3 is CASSQAGPDGYTF. In nucleotides, the CDR3 is TGCGCCAGCAGCCAAGCTGGTCCGGATGGCTACACCTTC.

The chain recombines TRBV21-1 with TRBJ2-3; TRBD1 is the table's D call, not checked against the DNA. TRBV21-1 is recorded as a pseudogene. The CDR3 extends over 13 amino acids. The CDR3, as DNA: TGTGCCCCGTGGGGGCCCTTCACAGATACGCAGTATTTT. Protein product: CAPWGPFTDTQYF.

The chain has TRBV2 and TRBJ1-1, with a possible D match to TRBD1 (5 bases). Trimming shortened V by 3 bases and J by 0 bases, and 14 bases separated the two germline ends. Germline CDR1 and CDR2: SNHLY and FYNNEI. The length of the CDR3 is 16 residues. The CDR3 loop reads CASSDPQGRLNTEAFF. The CDR3, as DNA: TGTGCCAGCAGTGACCCTCAGGGCCGACTGAACACTGAAGCTTTCTTT.

In its sample, this clone was seen a few times. V gene TRBV5-1 combines with J gene TRBJ2-5; 7 bases line up with TRBD2. This CDR3 contains 14 residues. Germline V CDR1 and CDR2: SGHRS, YFSETQ. The V and J ends lost 4 bases and 1 base, in that order; junction bases with no gene match: 4. In DNA form, the CDR3 reads TGCGCCAGCAGCCCGAGCGGGGCCCAAGAGACCCAGTACTTC. It codes for CASSPSGAQETQYF. Full variable domain (remainder filled in from reference TRBV5-1 and TRBJ2-5): KAGVTQTPRYLIKTRGQQVTLSCSPISGHRSVSWYQQTPGQGLQFLFEYFSETQRNKGNFPGRFSGRQFSNSRSEMNVSTLELGDSALYLCASSPSGAQETQYFGPGTRLLVL.

The chain joins TRBV4-3 to TRBJ2-5, with D perhaps TRBD2 (6 bases). This CDR3 comprises 14 residues. V shed 4 bases and J shed 5 bases, with 14 bases lying between them. Germline values: CDR1 LGHNA, CDR2 YSLEER. The CDR3 coding sequence is TGCGCCAGCAGCCTCTGGGTAGCGGAGGAGACCCAGTACTTC. This codes for CASSLWVAEETQYF.

The chain uses TRBV6-5 and TRBJ2-3, with D maybe TRBD1 (6 bases). CDR1 is MNHEY, CDR2 SVGAGI, per germline. The CDR3 totals 12 residues. V was clipped by 5 bases and J by 4 bases, with 7 bases between them. DNA of the CDR3: TGTGCCAGCAGTCCAGGGGCAGATACGCAGTATTTT. This encodes CASSPGADTQYF.

The chain links TRBV18 to TRBJ2-7; 14 bases line up with TRBD2. CDR3 size: 17 residues. V dropped 3 bases and J dropped 6; count of bases not matched to a gene: 10. Per germline, CDR1 KGHSH and CDR2 LQKENI. CDR3 bases: TGTGCCAGCTCACCTCTGGAAGCGGGACTAGCGGGAGTCGAGCAGTACTTC. Its translation: CASSPLEAGLAGVEQYF.